The text below deals with one TCR beta chain. These data originate in a study of blood T cell repertoires in COVID-19. Background on the study: Researchers got acute and convalescent COVID-19 samples from the United States, Italy and Spain. Nucleic acid was either cDNA or gDNA, and it came from T cells, B-cell-depleted T cells, or PBMCs.

In the authors' methods: Scientists estimated how many nucleated cells there were by amplifying reference gene primers. The protocol was immunoSEQ multiplex PCR, while the TCRdb copy is restricted to in-frame clones and leaves out a portion. That table supplies the V and J calls and clone size; D and trimming were determined from the DNA. The table has tens of thousands of clones, more than 80% seen once; the top ten hold more than 4.5%. Germline V lookup: CDR1 SNHLY, CDR2 FYNNEI. This CDR3 is built from 15 residues. J lost 8 bases, V lost 6 bases, and 6 bases had no gene match. The source is a woman aged 80 or over with active or convalescent COVID-19. The rearrangement joins TRBV2 to TRBJ2-1; 14 nucleotides line up with TRBD2. The sample consisted of peripheral blood. CDR3 sequence reads: CASRRGLAGVYEQFF. CDR3 DNA: TGTGCCAGCAGGAGGGGACTAGCGGGAGTCTATGAGCAGTTCTTC. The variable domain in full, with the rest retrieved from reference TRBV2 and TRBJ2-1, is EPEVTQTPSHQVTQMGQEVILRCVPISNHLYFYWYRQILGQKVEFLVSFYNNEISEKSEIFDDQFSVERPDGSNFTLKIRSTKLEDSAMYFCASRRGLAGVYEQFFGPGTRLTVL.